These 27 T cell receptor beta chains were sequenced from one sample in a study of T cell clusters in autoimmune cytopenias. Approximately 36,000 genome equivalents of blood DNA were amplified for TRB. TRB was amplified by touch-down multiplex PCR, primer pools A and B combined. After re-calling the multiplex PCR reads, TCRdb lists one entry per CDR3 protein, DNA absent. Here the sample table reports over 1,500 distinct CDR3 sequences. The sample taken for sequencing was peripheral blood. The receptor source for this set is a human donor with an autoimmune cytopenia or autoimmune hepatitis (not recorded which).

According to its frequency, this clonotype is medium-sized. The V and J genes are TRBV11-2 and TRBJ2-1. In germline, CDR1 is SGHAT, CDR2 FQNNGV. The CDR3 runs 11 residues. The CDR3 loop is CASSFVDEQFF.

Judged by frequency, this clonotype is large. The chain has TRBV6-1 and TRBJ2-2. This CDR3 has 12 residues. The germline CDR1 and CDR2 sequences are MNHNS and SASEGT. The CDR3: CASRQNTGELFF.

Considering frequency, this clonotype is large. V and J are TRBV6-5 and TRBJ2-1; TCRdb proposes TRBD2, but this gene call is untestable without DNA. There are 16 residues in the CDR3. Germline assignment: CDR1 MNHEY and CDR2 SVGAGI. CDR3 in amino acids: CASSYPGLARNNEQFF.

This clonotype shows up as medium-sized (0.01 to 0.1%) by frequency. The J gene is TRBJ2-2, the V gene TRBV6-6; TCRdb gives TRBD2 as the D gene, but with no DNA this cannot be confirmed. This CDR3 is 16 amino acids long. Germline V CDR1 and CDR2: MNHNY, SVGAGI (reference sequence). The CDR3 sequence is CASSPPTSGSTGELFF.

Measured by frequency, this clonotype is medium-sized. The chain recombines TRBV13 with TRBJ1-1. Looked up from germline, CDR1 is PRHDT and CDR2 is FYEKMQ (reference sequence). The CDR3 is 16 amino acids. This CDR3 reads CASSLGYRGSNTEAFF.

This clonotype ranks as medium-sized in terms of frequency. The V gene is TRBV19, the J gene TRBJ1-5. CDR1 is LNHDA and CDR2 is SQIVND in the germline V gene (reference sequence). The CDR3 is 16 amino acids. This chain's CDR3 is CASSRDPWGFLQPQHF.

By frequency, this clonotype registers medium-sized. The genes are TRBV19 and TRBJ2-7; TCRdb indicates TRBD2, and absent DNA this call remains unverified. The CDR3 runs 14 residues. CDR1 and CDR2 from the germline V gene are LNHDA and SQIVND (reference sequence). CDR3 sequence: CASSIPGLASEQYF. Full variable domain (remainder filled in from reference TRBV19 and TRBJ2-7): DGGITQSPKYLFRKEGQNVTLSCEQNLNHDAMYWYRQDPGQGLRLIYYSQIVNDFQKGDIAEGYSVSREKKESFPLTVTSAQKNPTAFYLCASSIPGLASEQYFGPGTRLTVT.

This clonotype is called medium-sized based on its frequency. The chain recombines TRBV13 with TRBJ2-7; TCRdb outputs TRBD1, but without DNA this stays unchecked. There are 15 residues in the CDR3. CDR1 and CDR2 (germline): PRHDT, FYEKMQ (reference sequence). CDR3 residues: CASSSGQGARYEQYF.

Frequency places this clonotype as medium-sized. The chain carries TRBV4-3 and TRBJ2-1. CDR3 length: 13 amino acids. Germline values: CDR1 LGHNA, CDR2 YSLEER. The CDR3 reads CASSQLSMGEQFF.

This sequence joins TRBV27 and TRBJ2-1; TCRdb returns TRBD1, unconfirmable since there is no DNA. Germline-derived CDR1 and CDR2 are MNHEY and SMNVEV (reference sequence). The CDR3 is 17 residues long. CDR3 region: CASSPSTGTYFYNEQFF.

This clonotype is classed as large by frequency. This rearrangement joins TRBV12-3 or TRBV12-4 to TRBJ1-2; TCRdb proposes TRBD1, but this gene call is untestable without DNA. CDR3 length: 13 amino acids. The CDR3: CASSPDRGQGYTF.

The chain couples TRBV19 to TRBJ2-2. CDR1 and CDR2 (germline): LNHDA, SQIVND (reference sequence). The CDR3 is 14 residues long. The CDR3 region is CASSSLGNTGELFF.

This clonotype is labeled medium-sized based on frequency. The chain links TRBV5-4 to TRBJ2-1; TCRdb calls TRBD2, which cannot be checked without DNA. CDR3 length: 15 amino acids. The germline V gene has CDR1 SGHNT and CDR2 YYREEE (reference sequence). The CDR3 reads CASSLEASGRFEQFF.

CDR3 loop: CASSEAGSLQLGYTF. V gene TRBV2 combines with J gene TRBJ1-2. This CDR3 region has 15 residues. Germline CDR1 and CDR2: SNHLY and FYNNEI.

By frequency, this clonotype registers large. CDR3 amino acids: CASASGSYEQYF. The chain carries TRBV27 and TRBJ2-7; the TRBD2 assignment by TCRdb is unverifiable without DNA. The CDR3 runs to 12 residues. Germline CDR1 reads MNHEY; CDR2 reads SMNVEV (reference sequence).

This sequence joins TRBV7-2 and TRBJ1-6; TCRdb outputs TRBD1, but without DNA this stays unchecked. Germline V gene lookup returns CDR1 SGHTA and CDR2 FQGNSA. The CDR3 sequence is 18 residues long. CDR3 sequence reads: CASSFWTGGKPPGSPLHF.

This clonotype is classed as large (0.1 to 1%) by frequency. The J gene is TRBJ2-7, the V gene TRBV27; the D call from TCRdb, TRBD1, cannot be confirmed without DNA. CDR1 is MNHEY, CDR2 SMNVEV, per germline (reference sequence). This CDR3 is built from 15 residues. This chain's CDR3 is CASSSLGQGQYEQYF.

V gene TRBV28 combines with J gene TRBJ2-7; TCRdb returns TRBD1, unconfirmable since there is no DNA. The CDR3 totals 13 residues. Per the germline V gene, CDR1 is MDHEN and CDR2 is SYDVKM. CDR3 in amino acids: CASTLPGSYEQYF.

The V gene is TRBV6-2 or TRBV6-3, the J gene TRBJ1-1; TCRdb selects TRBD1, and the lack of DNA leaves this call unchecked. Per germline, CDR1 MNHEY and CDR2 SVGEGT. The CDR3 sequence is 13 residues long. This CDR3 reads CASSRGTATEAFF.

The chain is built from TRBV14 and TRBJ2-3. CDR3 length: 13 amino acids. Germline V gene sequence: CDR1 SGHDN, CDR2 FVKESK. The CDR3 spells CASRTAGTDTQYF.

Measured by frequency, this clonotype is medium-sized (0.01 to 0.1%). The chain joins TRBV6-2 or TRBV6-3 to TRBJ2-2. The CDR3 runs to 13 residues. The germline CDR1 and CDR2 sequences are MNHEY and SVGEGT. This CDR3 is CASSYQVAGELFF.

According to its frequency, this clonotype is medium-sized. The chain couples TRBV12-3 or TRBV12-4 to TRBJ2-5; TCRdb selects TRBD1, and the lack of DNA leaves this call unchecked. The CDR3 length is 13 residues. The CDR3 reads CASSRWTEETQYF.

Considering frequency, this clonotype is medium-sized. The chain couples TRBV6-2 or TRBV6-3 to TRBJ2-1; there is no DNA to check the TCRdb D call of TRBD2. From germline, CDR1 is MNHEY and CDR2 SVGEGT. The CDR3 spans 17 residues. The CDR3 is CASSPRVAGGPYNEQFF.

This chain connects TRBV4-3 to TRBJ2-1; the TCRdb call, TRBD2, lacks DNA for checking. CDR3 length: 16 amino acids. Germline V gene data show CDR1 as LGHNA and CDR2 as YSLEER. The CDR3 is CASSQDPAGGYNEQFF.

Measured by frequency, this clonotype is medium-sized. V usage is TRBV6-5 and J usage is TRBJ1-5; TCRdb proposes TRBD1, but this gene call is untestable without DNA. Germline V CDR1 and CDR2: MNHEY, SVGAGI. The CDR3 has 17 amino acids. The CDR3 is CASSAGTGATSNQPQHF.

This clonotype registers large by frequency. The chain combines TRBV6-6 with TRBJ2-3; TCRdb outputs TRBD1, but without DNA this stays unchecked. The germline CDR1 and CDR2 sequences are MNHNY and SVGAGI (reference sequence). This CDR3 is built from 14 residues. The CDR3 reads CASRQGQGPDTQYF.

This clonotype shows up as medium-sized by frequency. The J gene is TRBJ1-2, the V gene TRBV6-6; TCRdb names TRBD1, which stays unverified in the absence of DNA. This CDR3 is built from 15 residues. Germline V gives CDR1 MNHNY, CDR2 SVGAGI (reference sequence). The CDR3 loop is CASSYSVRGDYGYTF.